This T cell receptor (beta chain) was sequenced during a study of cytomegalovirus exposure and HLA in healthy donors. CDR3 length: 15 residues. CDR1 is PRHDT, CDR2 FYEKMQ, per germline (reference sequence). J lost 7 bases, V lost 3 bases, and 9 bases had no gene match. It was with 60 Vbeta and 13 Jbeta primers that the PCR ran. The method was immunoSEQ multiplex PCR; TCRdb's version includes in-frame clones alone and lacks a portion of them. The table has some 150,000 clones, roughly 82% seen once. The TCR originated in a man in his forties or fifties in good health and CMV-seropositive. Material: PBMCs. V and J are TRBV13 and TRBJ2-1, with 7 bases lining up with TRBD2. The DNA for the CDR3 is TGTGCCAGCAGCTTGCGGGAGAATGCAATTAATGAGCAGTTCTTC. It is translated as CASSLRENAINEQFF.